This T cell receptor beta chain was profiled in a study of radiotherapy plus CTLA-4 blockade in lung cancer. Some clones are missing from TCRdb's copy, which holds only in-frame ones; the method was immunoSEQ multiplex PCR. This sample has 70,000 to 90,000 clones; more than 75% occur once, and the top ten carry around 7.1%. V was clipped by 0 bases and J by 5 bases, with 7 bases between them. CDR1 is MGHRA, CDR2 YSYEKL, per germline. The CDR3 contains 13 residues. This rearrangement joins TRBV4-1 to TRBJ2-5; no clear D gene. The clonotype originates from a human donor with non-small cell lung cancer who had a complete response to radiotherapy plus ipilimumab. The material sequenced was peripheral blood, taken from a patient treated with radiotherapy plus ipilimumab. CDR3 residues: CASSQDSRETQYF. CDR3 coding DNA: TGCGCCAGCAGCCAAGATTCGAGGGAGACCCAGTACTTC.